The entry below gives a single T cell receptor (beta chain) sequence along with its context. Its antigen is still unknown. The CDR3 totals 14 residues. Germline V lookup: CDR1 SGHRS, CDR2 YFSETQ. V was pared by 0 bases and J by 1 base, with 7 bases between. Treatment reported: oral pan-JAK inhibitor, 5-10 mg twice daily. Sorted out of PBMCs were CD4+ T cells and CD8+ T cells. This sample is part of a study of CD8+ T cells in alopecia areata. The study, taken as a whole, reports: Scalp sample sequencing also detects resident alphabeta T cells of normal skin. While tofacitinib was given, many expanded lesional clones persisted in scalp and blood.

Reverse transcription of extracted RNA yielded cDNA, which provided the sequencing template. TCRdb keeps only in-frame clones here, not all; method: immunoSEQ multiplex PCR. Seen here are 150,000 or so clones, 58% observed once, and the top ten hold roughly 17%. This TCR came from a human donor with alopecia areata. Sequencing was performed on CD4+ T cells sorted from blood, taken at approximately week 60, from a patient treated with tofacitinib. The chain links TRBV5-1 to TRBJ1-1; D uncertain. This chain's CDR3 is CASSLASGNTEAFF. For the CDR3, the DNA is TGCGCCAGCAGCTTGGCTTCGGGGAACACTGAAGCTTTCTTT.